These 18 T cell receptor beta chains were all obtained from the same sample, sequenced in a study of CD8 T cells in Susac syndrome. RNA totalling about 0.5 to 1 ug underwent reverse transcription with random hexamers. TCRdb re-derived calls from the immunoSEQ multiplex PCR reads in MiXCR, one entry per CDR3 protein. The sample has 150,000 or so distinct CDR3 sequences, around 95% seen once. The sample consisted of CD4+ T cells from PBMCs. These receptors were collected from a human donor with Susac syndrome.

This chain links TRBV7-2 with TRBJ2-3, with D perhaps TRBD1 (5 bases). CDR1 is SGHTA and CDR2 is FQGNSA in the germline V gene. The CDR3 spans 14 residues. V was cut by 3 bases and J by 2 bases, with 9 bases left in between. CDR3 DNA: TGTGCCAGCAGCTTTTACAGGAACACAGATACGCAGTATTTT. Protein product: CASSFYRNTDTQYF.

This chain joins TRBV29-1 and TRBJ2-1; the match to TRBD2 covers 10 bases. The CDR3 consists of 15 residues. In germline, CDR1 is SQVTM, CDR2 ANQGSEA. V shed 1 base, J shed 3 bases, and the junction held 3 bases outside the gene matches. DNA for the CDR3: TGCAGCGTTGAAGGTGCTAGCGGGAGCTACAATGAGCAGTTCTTC. Its protein is CSVEGASGSYNEQFF.

This sequence joins TRBV19 and TRBJ2-7; 10 bases agree with TRBD2. V shed 10 bases and J 3 bases; nucleotides not matched to a gene: 9. The CDR3 spans 14 residues. Germline-derived CDR1 and CDR2 are LNHDA and SQIVND (reference sequence). CDR3 amino acids: CATQSGRGHYEQYF. CDR3 coding DNA: TGTGCCACCCAAAGCGGGAGGGGCCACTACGAGCAGTACTTC.

This rearrangement joins TRBV20-1 to TRBJ2-3; D could derive from TRBD1 or TRBD2 (6 bases each). CDR1 and CDR2 (germline): DFQATT, SNEGSKA (reference sequence). V lost 3 bases and J 6 bases, leaving 16 bases between the germline ends. This CDR3 region has 14 residues. The CDR3 DNA reads TGCAGTGCTAGGGGAGGCGGGCAGGGGGATACGCAGTATTTT. As protein: CSARGGGQGDTQYF.

The chain links TRBV15 to TRBJ1-1; D not resolved. From germline, CDR1 is LNHNV and CDR2 YYDKDF (reference sequence). This CDR3 is built from 15 residues. V was pared by 3 bases and J by 2 bases, with 13 bases between. The CDR3 protein is CATSRDFDTNTEAFF. The CDR3 nucleotides are TGTGCCACCAGCAGGGATTTCGACACCAACACTGAAGCTTTCTTT. The whole variable domain, filled in from reference TRBV15 and TRBJ1-1, reads DAMVIQNPRYQVTQFGKPVTLSCSQTLNHNVMYWYQQKSSQAPKLLFHYYDKDFNNEADTPDNFQSRRPNTSFCFLDIRSPGLGDTAMYLCATSRDFDTNTEAFFGQGTRLTVV.

V usage is TRBV4-1 and J usage is TRBJ2-6; no clear D gene. V was cut by 0 bases and J by 4 bases, with 7 bases left in between. Germline-derived CDR1 and CDR2 are MGHRA and YSYEKL. CDR3 size: 15 residues. For the CDR3, the DNA is TGCGCCAGCAGCCAAGATCCGGACGGGGCCAACGTCCTGACTTTC. This translates into CASSQDPDGANVLTF.

This chain links TRBV15 with TRBJ2-5; D may be TRBD2 (5 bases). V lost 8 bases and J 0 bases, leaving 10 bases between the germline ends. CDR1 is LNHNV, CDR2 YYDKDF, per germline (reference sequence). This CDR3 spans 13 amino acids. For the CDR3, the DNA is TGTGCCACCGGGAAGGAGGACCAAGAGACCCAGTACTTC. Translated, it gives CATGKEDQETQYF.

The chain couples TRBV11-1 to TRBJ2-2; no clear D. CDR3 length: 15 amino acids. V was clipped by 0 bases and J by 3 bases, with 8 bases between them. The germline V gene has CDR1 SGHAT and CDR2 FQDESV (reference sequence). The CDR3 is CASSLARPYTGELFF. The CDR3, as DNA: TGTGCCAGCAGCTTAGCGAGACCCTACACCGGGGAGCTGTTTTTT.

The chain uses TRBV24-1 and TRBJ2-1; D is perhaps TRBD2 (6 bases). This CDR3 spans 12 amino acids. The germline V gene has CDR1 KGHDR and CDR2 SFDVKD. V was shortened by 4 bases and J by 9 bases, with 9 bases between the two germline ends. This chain's CDR3 is CATSDGRGEQFF. The DNA for the CDR3 is TGTGCCACCAGTGACGGGAGAGGTGAGCAGTTCTTC.

The rearrangement joins TRBV5-1 to TRBJ2-4; D unclear. The CDR3 is 11 amino acids. The V gene lost 6 bases and the J gene lost 6 bases, with 7 bases spanning the gap. The germline CDR1 and CDR2 sequences are SGHRS and YFSETQ. Here the CDR3 reads CASTDGNIQYF. The DNA for the CDR3 is TGCGCCAGCACGGACGGAAACATTCAGTACTTC.

V and J are TRBV6-1 and TRBJ2-3; 10 bases fit TRBD2. CDR3 length equals 14 residues. CDR1 and CDR2 (germline): MNHNS, SASEGT. V gave up 6 bases and J gave up 4 bases; unmatched junction bases: 4. CDR3 region: CASSLAGVSDTQYF. CDR3 coding DNA: TGTGCCAGCAGCCTAGCGGGGGTTTCAGATACGCAGTATTTT.

The CDR3 sequence: CASSQTGVGYTF. The CDR3 coding sequence is TGTGCCAGCAGCCAAACAGGGGTCGGCTACACCTTC. V is TRBV3-1 and J is TRBJ1-2, with 7 bases identical to TRBD1. Trimming removed 2 bases from V and 8 bases from J; junction bases left unmatched: 2. The CDR3 length is 12 residues. Germline lookup yields CDR1 LGHDT and CDR2 YNNKEL (reference sequence).

The chain combines TRBV7-2 with TRBJ2-7, with D possibly matching TRBD1 (6 bases). This CDR3 comprises 13 residues. Germline V lookup: CDR1 SGHTA, CDR2 FQGNSA. V dropped 5 bases and J dropped 4 bases, with 12 bases sitting between them. Here the CDR3 DNA reads TGTGCCAGCAGCCTGGACAGACAATACGAGCAGTACTTC. This codes for CASSLDRQYEQYF. Full variable domain (rest looked up from reference TRBV7-2 and TRBJ2-7): GAGVSQSPSNKVTEKGKDVELRCDPISGHTALYWYRQSLGQGLEFLIYFQGNSAPDKSGLPSDRFSAERTGGSVSTLTIQRTQQEDSAVYLCASSLDRQYEQYFGPGTRLTVT.

The rearrangement links TRBV20-1 to TRBJ2-3; 10 bases agree with TRBD2. CDR3 length: 16 amino acids. Germline lookup yields CDR1 DFQATT and CDR2 SNEGSKA (reference sequence). Trimming cost V 5 bases and J 3 bases; bases outside gene matches: 11. This CDR3 is CSASPTWTSGTDTQYF. CDR3 in DNA: TGCAGTGCTTCACCCACTTGGACTAGCGGTACAGATACGCAGTATTTT.

The chain carries TRBV19 and TRBJ1-1; 7 bases fit TRBD1. V shed 7 bases and J 1 base; nucleotides not matched to a gene: 6. This CDR3 has 14 residues. CDR1 is LNHDA and CDR2 is SQIVND in the germline V gene (reference sequence). The CDR3 DNA reads TGTGCCAGTAAAACAGGGACAGAGAACACTGAAGCTTTCTTT. Its protein product is CASKTGTENTEAFF.

The chain employs TRBV29-1 and TRBJ2-3; 7 bases line up with TRBD2. The CDR3 has 13 residues. V was pared by 6 bases and J by 5 bases, with 8 bases of the junction left unmatched. CDR1 SQVTM and CDR2 ANQGSEA come from the germline V gene. The CDR3 loop reads CSVPLRGLDTQYF. The CDR3 nucleotides read TGCAGCGTCCCACTGCGGGGGTTAGATACGCAGTATTTT.

This chain connects TRBV29-1 to TRBJ2-7; the match to TRBD1 covers 10 bases. The germline gives CDR1 SQVTM, CDR2 ANQGSEA. V lost 5 bases to trimming and J lost 2 bases; unmatched junction nucleotides: 3. CDR3 length equals 13 residues. CDR3 coding DNA: TGCAGCGTTTTAGACAGGGGGCCCTACGAGCAGTACTTC. This gives the protein CSVLDRGPYEQYF.

The chain has TRBV6-2 or TRBV6-3 and TRBJ1-2; tentative D call: TRBD1 (5 bases). Germline assignment: CDR1 MNHEY and CDR2 SVGEGT. The CDR3 extends over 13 amino acids. Trimming removed 4 bases from V and 5 bases from J, with 11 bases in between. This CDR3 is CASSSGEKYGYTF. For the CDR3, the DNA is TGTGCCAGCAGTTCGGGGGAGAAGTATGGCTACACCTTC.